The 5 T cell receptor beta chains below come from one sample, sequenced in a study of T cells in Graves' hyperthyroidism and ophthalmopathy. Amplification of TCR beta CDR3 regions used RNA as the template. Researchers ran a first-round RT-PCR on the TCR CDR3 using the HTBI primer set. TCRdb called the multiplex PCR reads again in MiXCR, with one record for every CDR3 protein. The sample holds 500,000 or so distinct CDR3 sequences; roughly 15% are singletons and the top ten take approximately 30%. Source material: blood. These TCRs come from a young woman with Graves' ophthalmopathy.

This clonotype was detected many times. The rearrangement links TRBV28 to TRBJ2-3, with 12 nucleotides matching TRBD2. The CDR3 length is 17 residues. The V gene's germline CDR1 is MDHEN and CDR2 SYDVKM. With V trimmed by 4 bases and J by 4 bases, 9 bases remained unmatched. The DNA for the CDR3 is TGTGCCAGCAGTTCCCCGACTAGCGGGAGTCGGGCAGATACGCAGTATTTT. It codes for CASSSPTSGSRADTQYF.

This clonotype was observed a handful of times. This chain joins TRBV25-1 and TRBJ2-2, with D possibly TRBD2 on 5 matching bases. V was pared by 0 bases and J by 11 bases, with 16 bases between. This CDR3 has 15 amino acids. The germline V gene encodes CDR1 MGHDK and CDR2 SYGVNS. CDR3 in DNA: TGTGCCAGCAGTGAATATAGAGGGAACACCTTAGAGCTGTTTTTT. This translates into CASSEYRGNTLELFF. Full variable domain (missing parts from reference TRBV25-1 and TRBJ2-2): EADIYQTPRYLVIGTGKKITLECSQTMGHDKMYWYQQDPGMELHLIHYSYGVNSTEKGDLSSESTVSRIRTEHFPLTLESARPSHTSQYLCASSEYRGNTLELFFGEGSRLTVL.

This clonotype appeared many times. The CDR3 sequence is CASSPTQTEQETQYF. The CDR3 region has the DNA TGTGCCAGCTCACCGACGCAGACAGAACAAGAGACCCAGTACTTC. This rearrangement joins TRBV18 to TRBJ2-5, with a weak D call TRBD1 (5 bases). Per the germline V gene, CDR1 is KGHSH and CDR2 is LQKENI. CDR3 length equals 15 residues. V was shortened by 3 bases and J by 2 bases, with 13 bases between the two germline ends.

This clonotype was detected many times. The rearrangement joins TRBV7-9 to TRBJ1-5; TRBD1 might be the D (5 bases). The CDR3 has 15 residues. Germline CDR1 reads SEHNR; CDR2 reads FQNEAQ (reference sequence). V lost 5 bases and J 3 bases, leaving 14 bases between the germline ends. This chain's CDR3 is CASSNLGPNNQPQHF. CDR3 nucleotide sequence: TGTGCCAGCAGCAATTTGGGACCGAACAATCAGCCCCAGCATTTT.

A remark on this clonotype: This sequence may be a read error, since a much larger clone differs from it by one base. V and J are TRBV6-2 or TRBV6-3 and TRBJ1-1; no firm D call. The CDR3 loop spans 12 amino acids. Trimming cost V 11 bases and J 2 bases, with 12 bases left between them. CDR1 and CDR2 from the germline V gene are MNHEY and SVGEGT. The CDR3 loop reads CAGGKVNTEAFF. DNA for the CDR3: TGTGCCGGCGGGAAGGTTAACACTGAAGCTTTCTTT.